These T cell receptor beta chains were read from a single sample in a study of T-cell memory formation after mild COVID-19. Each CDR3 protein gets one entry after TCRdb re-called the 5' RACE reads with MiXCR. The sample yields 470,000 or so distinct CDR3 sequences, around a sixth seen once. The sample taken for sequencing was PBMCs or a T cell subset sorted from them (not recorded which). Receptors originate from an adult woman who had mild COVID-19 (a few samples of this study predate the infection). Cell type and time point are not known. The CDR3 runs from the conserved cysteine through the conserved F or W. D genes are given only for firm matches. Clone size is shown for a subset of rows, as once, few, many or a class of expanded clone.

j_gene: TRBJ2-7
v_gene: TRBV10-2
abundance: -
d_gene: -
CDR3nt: TGCGCCAGCAGACAGGGTTCCTACGAGCAGTACTTC
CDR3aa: CASRQGSYEQYF

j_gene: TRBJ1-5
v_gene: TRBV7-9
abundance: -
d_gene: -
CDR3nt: TGTGCCAGCTCCTCCGGGGGCGAGGGTCAGCCCCAGCATTTT
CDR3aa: CASSSGGEGQPQHF

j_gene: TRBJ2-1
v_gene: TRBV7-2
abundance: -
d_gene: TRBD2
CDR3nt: TGTGCCAGCAGCTCCAGCGGCCTTAGCGGGAGGGAAGGTGAGCAGTTCTTC
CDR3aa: CASSSSGLSGREGEQFF

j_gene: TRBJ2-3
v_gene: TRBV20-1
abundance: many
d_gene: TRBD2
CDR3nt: TGCAGTGCCAATTCGGGGCGGGAGGTATCAGATACGCAGTATTTT
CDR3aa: CSANSGREVSDTQYF

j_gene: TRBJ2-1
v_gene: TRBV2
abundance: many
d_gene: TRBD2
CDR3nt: TGTGCCAGCAGGACCGAACTAGCGGGGGGACCCTACAATGAGCAGTTCTTC
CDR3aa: CASRTELAGGPYNEQFF

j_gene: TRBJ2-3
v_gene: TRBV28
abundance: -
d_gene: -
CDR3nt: TGTGCCAGCGAGGGGGGGGACCACACAGATACGCAGTATTTT
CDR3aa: CASEGGDHTDTQYF

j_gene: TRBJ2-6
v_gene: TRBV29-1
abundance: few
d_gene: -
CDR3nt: TGCAGCGTTAGAAAGGTTGCGGGGAGCTCTGGGGCCAACGTCCTGACTTTC
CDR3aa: CSVRKVAGSSGANVLTF

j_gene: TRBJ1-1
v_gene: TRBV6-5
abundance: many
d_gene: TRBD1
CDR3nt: TGTGCCAGCAGGACAGGGGGCTATGTGAACACTGAAGCTTTCTTT
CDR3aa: CASRTGGYVNTEAFF

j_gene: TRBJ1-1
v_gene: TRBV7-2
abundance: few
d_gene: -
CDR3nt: TGTGCCAGCAGCCTAATACAGGGAAGGAACACTGAAGCTTTCTTT
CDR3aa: CASSLIQGRNTEAFF

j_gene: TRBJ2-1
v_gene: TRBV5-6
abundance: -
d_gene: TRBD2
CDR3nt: TGTGCCAGCAGCTCCAGAACGCGGACTAGCAATTCTGAGCAGTTCTTC
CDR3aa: CASSSRTRTSNSEQFF

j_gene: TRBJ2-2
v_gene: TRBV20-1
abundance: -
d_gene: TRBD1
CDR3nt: TGCAGTGCTAGAGGGAGGCAGGGGGCGAACACCGGGGAGCTGTTTTTT
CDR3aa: CSARGRQGANTGELFF

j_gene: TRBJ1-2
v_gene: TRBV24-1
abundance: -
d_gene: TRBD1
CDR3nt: TGTGCCACCAGTGGACAGGGGTTTGGCTACACCTTC
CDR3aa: CATSGQGFGYTF

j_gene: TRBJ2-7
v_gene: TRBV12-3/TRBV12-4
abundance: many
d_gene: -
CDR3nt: TGTGCCACCACCCGCGTCCAATCCTACGAGCAGTACTTC
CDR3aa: CATTRVQSYEQYF

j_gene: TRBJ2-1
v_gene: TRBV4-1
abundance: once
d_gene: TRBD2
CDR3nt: TGCGCCAGCAGCCAAGAACCGGCAGGGATACTAGCGGGGTCCTACAATGAGCAGTTCTTC
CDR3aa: CASSQEPAGILAGSYNEQFF

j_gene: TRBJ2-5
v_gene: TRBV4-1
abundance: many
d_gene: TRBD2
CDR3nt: TGCGCCAGCAGCCTAGGACTAGCGGGGGGGAATAAGGAGACCCAGTACTTC
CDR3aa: CASSLGLAGGNKETQYF

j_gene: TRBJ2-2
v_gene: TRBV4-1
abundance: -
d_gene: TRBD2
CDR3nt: TGCGCCAGCAGAGTACGCGGGGGGTGGACCGGGGAGCTGTTTTTT
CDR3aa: CASRVRGGWTGELFF

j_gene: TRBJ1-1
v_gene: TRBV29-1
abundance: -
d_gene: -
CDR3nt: TGCAGCGCCCAGGGCCTAGGAAGGGAAGCTTTCTTT
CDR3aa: CSAQGLGREAFF

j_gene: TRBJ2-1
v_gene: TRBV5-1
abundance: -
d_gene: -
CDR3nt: TGCGCCAGCAGCCCAAACACGGCGGGATCTTACAATGAGCAGTTCTTC
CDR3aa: CASSPNTAGSYNEQFF

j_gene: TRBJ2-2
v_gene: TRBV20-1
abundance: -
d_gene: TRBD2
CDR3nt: TGCAGTGCGAAAAGCGGGGCGAACACCGGGGAGCTGTTTTTT
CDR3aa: CSAKSGANTGELFF

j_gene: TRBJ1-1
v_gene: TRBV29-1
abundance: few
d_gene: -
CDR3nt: TGCAGCGCTGCGAATAGGGCCGGTGGCGCTGAAGCTTTCTTT
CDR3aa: CSAANRAGGAEAFF

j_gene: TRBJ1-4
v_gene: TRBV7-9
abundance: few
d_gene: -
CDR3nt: TGTGCCAGCAGCACCCCCTTGCAGGGACCGCCTCTTTATGTCCCTAATGAAAAACTGTTTTTT
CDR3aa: CASSTPLQGPPLYVPNEKLFF

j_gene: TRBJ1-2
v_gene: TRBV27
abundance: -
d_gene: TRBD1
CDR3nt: TGTGCCAGCAGCAAGACCGGGACAGGCCCCTATGGCTACACCTTC
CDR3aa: CASSKTGTGPYGYTF

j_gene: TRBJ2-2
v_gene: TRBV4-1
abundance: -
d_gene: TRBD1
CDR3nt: TGCGCCAGCAGCCAAGTAGGGACAGGGGACGGGGAGCTGTTTTTT
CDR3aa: CASSQVGTGDGELFF

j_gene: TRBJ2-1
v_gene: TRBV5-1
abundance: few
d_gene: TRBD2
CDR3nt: TGCGCCACGACTAGCGGGGGGCAAACGTGGGATGAGCAGTTCTTC
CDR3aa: CATTSGGQTWDEQFF

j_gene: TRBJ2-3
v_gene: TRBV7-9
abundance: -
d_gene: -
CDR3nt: TGTGCCAGCAGCTTGCCGAGGGGAGATACGCAGTATTTT
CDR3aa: CASSLPRGDTQYF

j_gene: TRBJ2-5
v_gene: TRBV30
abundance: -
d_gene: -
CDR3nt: TGTGCCTGGAGTAATGGCCTACGGGAGACCCAGTACTTC
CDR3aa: CAWSNGLRETQYF

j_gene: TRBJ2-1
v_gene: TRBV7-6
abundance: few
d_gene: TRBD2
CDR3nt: TGTGCCAGCAGCTTATCCCCTGGCGGGGGGACCTACAATGAGCAGTTCTTC
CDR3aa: CASSLSPGGGTYNEQFF

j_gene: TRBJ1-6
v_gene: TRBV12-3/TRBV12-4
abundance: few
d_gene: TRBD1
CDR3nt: TGTGCCAGCAGAAAACAGGGGGCGGTGGCACCCCTCCACTTT
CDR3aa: CASRKQGAVAPLHF

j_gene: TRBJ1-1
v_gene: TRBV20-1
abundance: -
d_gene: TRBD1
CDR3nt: TGCAGTGCTAGAGATACGAGACAGGGGGCTTACACTGAAGCTTTCTTT
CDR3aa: CSARDTRQGAYTEAFF

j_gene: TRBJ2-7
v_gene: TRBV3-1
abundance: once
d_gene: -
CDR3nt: TGTGCCAGCAGCCAAGTAGCAGGGGCCGGCGAGCAGTACTTC
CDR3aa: CASSQVAGAGEQYF

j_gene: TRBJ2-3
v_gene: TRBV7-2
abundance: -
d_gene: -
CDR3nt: TGTGCCAGCAGCTTCGCGGTTAGCACAGATACGCAGTATTTT
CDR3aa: CASSFAVSTDTQYF

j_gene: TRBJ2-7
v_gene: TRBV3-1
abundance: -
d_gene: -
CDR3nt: TGTGCCAGCGGGGACGGGACCTACGAGCAGTACTTC
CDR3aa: CASGDGTYEQYF

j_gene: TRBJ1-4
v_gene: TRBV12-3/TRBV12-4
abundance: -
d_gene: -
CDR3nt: TGTGCCAGCAGTTTCGGCAGGGGATCTGAAAAACTGTTTTTT
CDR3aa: CASSFGRGSEKLFF

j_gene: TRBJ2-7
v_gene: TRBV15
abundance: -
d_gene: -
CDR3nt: TGTGCCACCAGCCCCCCCCTCGGAGGAGGCGAGCAGTACTTC
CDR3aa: CATSPPLGGGEQYF

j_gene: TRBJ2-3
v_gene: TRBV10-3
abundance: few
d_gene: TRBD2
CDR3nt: TGTGCCATCAAGGCGGGAGAAAGCACAGATACGCAGTATTTT
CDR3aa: CAIKAGESTDTQYF

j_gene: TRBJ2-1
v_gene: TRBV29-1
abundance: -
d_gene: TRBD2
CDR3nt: TGCAGCGTCCGACCCGGGAGGACCAGCTACAATGAGCAGTTCTTC
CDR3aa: CSVRPGRTSYNEQFF

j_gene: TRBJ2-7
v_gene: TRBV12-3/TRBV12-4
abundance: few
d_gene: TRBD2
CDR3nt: TGTGCCAGCAGTTTTGGACTAGCGGGAGGGTACGAGCAGTACTTC
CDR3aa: CASSFGLAGGYEQYF

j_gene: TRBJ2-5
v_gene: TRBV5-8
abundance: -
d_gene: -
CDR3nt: TGTGCCAGCAGCTTGGCGGCAGGGGGGAGTTGGGAGACCCAGTACTTC
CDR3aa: CASSLAAGGSWETQYF

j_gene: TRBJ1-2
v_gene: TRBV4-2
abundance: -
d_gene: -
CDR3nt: TGTGCCAGCAGCCAAGATCACAGGAGCTATGGCTACACCTTC
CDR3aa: CASSQDHRSYGYTF

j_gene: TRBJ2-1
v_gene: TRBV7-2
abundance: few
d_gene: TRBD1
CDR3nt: TGTGCCAGCAGACATACAGGGGGGACTTACAATGAGCAGTTCTTC
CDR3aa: CASRHTGGTYNEQFF

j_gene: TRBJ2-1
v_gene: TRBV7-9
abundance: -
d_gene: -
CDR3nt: TGTGCCAGCAGCTTATTGGCGGTTTCTGGTTGGGATGAGCAGTTCTTC
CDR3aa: CASSLLAVSGWDEQFF

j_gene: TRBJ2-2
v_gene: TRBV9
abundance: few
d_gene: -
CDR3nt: TGTGCCAGCAGCGTAGTAGGGACGAGCACCGGGGAGCTGTTTTTT
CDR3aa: CASSVVGTSTGELFF

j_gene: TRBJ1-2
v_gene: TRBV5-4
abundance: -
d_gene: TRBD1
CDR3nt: TGTGCCAGCAGTCCCGGGACAGAAGCCTATGGCTACACCTTC
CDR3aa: CASSPGTEAYGYTF

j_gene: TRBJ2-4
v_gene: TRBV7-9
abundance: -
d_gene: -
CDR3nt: TGTGCCAGCAGCTTTCTGGGGGCGGGGATCGGAAACATTCAGTACTTC
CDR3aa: CASSFLGAGIGNIQYF

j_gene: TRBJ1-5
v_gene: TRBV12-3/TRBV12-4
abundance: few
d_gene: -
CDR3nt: TGTGCCAGCAGTTTAGTCGGGGGTAGCAATCAGCCCCAGCATTTT
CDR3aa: CASSLVGGSNQPQHF